The next 24 T cell receptor beta chains were all read from a single sample in a study of OX40 agonist ivuxolimab in advanced cancers. Only in-frame clones appear in the TCRdb table, and some are missing; sequencing was by immunoSEQ multiplex PCR. The sample lists 60,000 to 100,000 clones, approximately 92% occurring once. Here the sequenced sample was CD4+ or CD8+ T cells sorted from blood, taken in a trial of the OX40 agonist ivuxolimab. The receptors here all came from an adult with an advanced solid tumor such as melanoma, head and neck, liver or kidney cancer.

CDR3 in DNA: TGCGCCAGCAGCCAACTTAGCGGGGCTTGGTACGAGCAGTACTTC. It is translated as CASSQLSGAWYEQYF. The chain couples TRBV4-3 to TRBJ2-7; 8 bases fit TRBD2. CDR1 is LGHNA and CDR2 is YSLEER in the germline V gene. With V trimmed by 2 bases and J by 4 bases, 7 bases remained unmatched. This CDR3 contains 15 residues.

The chain joins TRBV5-1 to TRBJ1-3; D is perhaps TRBD1 (5 bases). Germline V gene sequence: CDR1 SGHRS, CDR2 YFSETQ. There are 14 residues in the CDR3. The V and J ends lost 3 bases and 3 bases respectively, with 10 bases between them. CDR3 sequence: CASSSQGFGNTIYF. CDR3 coding DNA: TGCGCCAGCAGCTCTCAGGGTTTTGGAAACACCATATATTTT.

The genes are TRBV6-6 and TRBJ2-2, with 8 bases lining up with TRBD2. CDR3 length equals 15 residues. Germline V gene lookup returns CDR1 MNHNY and CDR2 SVGAGI (reference sequence). J gave up 5 bases and V 5 bases, and 7 bases lay outside the gene matches. The chain's CDR3 is CASSPRREGTGELFF. In DNA form, the CDR3 reads TGTGCCAGCAGTCCCCGACGGGAGGGAACCGGGGAGCTGTTTTTT.

This clone has a handful of counts. One end of the junction is discordant with germline, which a read error may explain. J is TRBJ2-1 and V is TRBV6-1; D perhaps matches TRBD2 (6 bases). Germline-derived CDR1 and CDR2 are MNHNS and SASEGT. This CDR3 comprises 13 residues. Here the CDR3 reads CASSEETSKVRLF. The CDR3 DNA sequence: TGTGCCAGCAGTGAAGAGACTAGTAAGGTTAGGCTCTTC.

J is TRBJ1-2 and V is TRBV19, with no clear D. Germline CDR1 LNHDA, CDR2 SQIVND (reference sequence). Trimming stripped 0 bases from V and 7 bases from J, with 15 bases between. The CDR3 is made up of 15 amino acids. The CDR3 DNA is TGTGCCAGTAGTATAGATTCGACTGTGTTACGTGGCTACACCTTC. It is translated as CASSIDSTVLRGYTF.

The gene calls are TRBV5-1 and TRBJ1-2; D may be TRBD1 (5 bases). The CDR3 runs to 14 residues. Germline V gene sequence: CDR1 SGHRS, CDR2 YFSETQ. V was pared by 0 bases and J by 8 bases, with 14 bases between. CDR3 bases: TGCGCCAGCAGCTTGGTACCCGGGGACGGAGGCTACACCTTC. It specifies CASSLVPGDGGYTF.

The J gene is TRBJ1-2, the V gene TRBV19; D is possibly TRBD1 (5 bases). The CDR3 sequence is 18 residues long. Trimming left V 7 bases short and J 4 bases short, with 28 bases between. From germline, CDR1 is LNHDA and CDR2 SQIVND (reference sequence). In DNA form, the CDR3 reads TGTGCCAGTAAACCCCCACTCTGGAGGCAGGGCACCCCCTATGGCTACACCTTC. Translation: CASKPPLWRQGTPYGYTF.

This clone was seen a few times. The rearrangement uses TRBV27 and TRBJ1-2; 7 bases line up with TRBD1. Germline V gene lookup returns CDR1 MNHEY and CDR2 SMNVEV (reference sequence). This CDR3 has 16 amino acids. After removal of 5 bases from V and 3 bases from J, the junction contained 12 bases not matched to a gene. Here the CDR3 reads CASSPIRGRADYGYTF. The CDR3 nucleotides read TGTGCCAGCAGTCCGATAAGGGGGCGGGCAGACTATGGCTACACCTTC.

The genes are TRBV11-3 and TRBJ2-7, with 9 bases aligning to TRBD1. The CDR3 contains 15 residues. Germline V gene sequence: CDR1 SGHNT, CDR2 YENEEA. Trimming removed 5 bases from V and 7 bases from J; junction bases left unmatched: 12. CDR3 nucleotides: TGTGCCAGCAGCCCCCGACAGGGGGGGACGCTGGAGCAGTACTTC. This encodes CASSPRQGGTLEQYF.

The V call is TRBV7-8, the J call TRBJ2-3, with unresolved D. The CDR3 is 16 residues long. V lost 5 bases to trimming and J lost 2 bases, with 17 bases between them. The V gene's germline CDR1 is SGHVS and CDR2 FQNEAQ. CDR3 residues: CASSPQADGYTDTQYF. DNA of the CDR3: TGTGCCAGCAGCCCGCAGGCGGACGGGTACACAGATACGCAGTATTTT.

The chain employs TRBV7-9 and TRBJ1-2; TRBD1 might be the D (6 bases). The length of the CDR3 is 15 residues. The germline gives CDR1 SEHNR, CDR2 FQNEAQ (reference sequence). With 6 bases removed from V and 1 base from J, the gap between germline ends came to 15 bases. The CDR3 sequence is CASSIQGNLNYGYTF. The CDR3 nucleotides are TGTGCCAGCAGTATACAGGGAAACCTTAACTATGGCTACACCTTC.

The chain couples TRBV10-3 to TRBJ2-7, with D possibly matching TRBD1 (6 bases). Trimming pared 3 bases from V and 6 bases from J, leaving 15 bases between. The CDR3 runs to 14 residues. In germline, CDR1 is ENHRY, CDR2 SYGVKD. CDR3 DNA: TGTGCCATCAGTGATATGGCAGGGGTATCCGAGCAGTACTTC. This encodes CAISDMAGVSEQYF.

This clone came up a few times. The rearrangement links TRBV2 to TRBJ1-1; D remains ambiguous. Trimming took off 8 bases at V and 1 base at J, with 17 bases between the two ends. CDR1 and CDR2 (germline): SNHLY, FYNNEI. The CDR3 is 15 residues long. The chain's CDR3 is CASWHRREPNTEAFF. In nucleotides, the CDR3 is TGTGCCAGCTGGCACCGTCGGGAGCCGAACACTGAAGCTTTCTTT.

The chain links TRBV7-2 to TRBJ2-1, with 7 bases aligning to TRBD2. Germline V CDR1 and CDR2: SGHTA, FQGNSA. V gave up 1 base and J gave up 8 bases; unmatched junction bases: 11. The CDR3 spans 16 residues. CDR3 loop: CASSLGLGGAYDEQFF. The DNA of the CDR3 is TGTGCCAGCAGCTTAGGACTGGGAGGGGCTTACGATGAGCAGTTCTTC.

Turning to this clone: Other DNA sequences of this sample code for an identical CDR3. J is TRBJ2-7 and V is TRBV28, with TRBD2 matching over 10 bases. The V and J ends lost 3 bases and 4 bases, in that order; junction bases with no gene match: 6. CDR3 size: 15 residues. Germline CDR1 and CDR2: MDHEN and SYDVKM. This CDR3 is CASSFSLAGVYEQYF. CDR3 nucleotides: TGTGCCAGCAGTTTCTCGCTAGCGGGAGTTTACGAGCAGTACTTC.

V usage is TRBV28 and J usage is TRBJ1-2; perhaps TRBD1 as D (6 bases). V dropped 3 bases and J dropped 3 bases, with 11 bases sitting between them. Germline-derived CDR1 and CDR2 are MDHEN and SYDVKM. The CDR3 length is 14 residues. The CDR3 DNA reads as TGTGCCAGCAGTTTTTCGGACAGACACTATGGCTACACCTTC. Protein: CASSFSDRHYGYTF.

This chain links TRBV11-1 with TRBJ2-1; 9 bases match TRBD2. The V and J ends lost 4 bases and 0 bases, in that order; junction bases with no gene match: 1. Per the germline V gene, CDR1 is SGHAT and CDR2 is FQDESV (reference sequence). The CDR3 runs 15 residues. This CDR3 reads CASSYSGSSYNEQFF. The DNA for the CDR3 is TGTGCCAGCAGCTATAGCGGGAGCTCCTACAATGAGCAGTTCTTC.

The chain links TRBV7-3 to TRBJ2-3; tentative D call: TRBD1 (6 bases). V shed 6 bases and J shed 10 bases, with 20 bases lying between them. The CDR3 consists of 14 residues. Germline V gives CDR1 SGHTA, CDR2 FQGTGA. Here the CDR3 DNA reads TGTGCCAGCAGGGAACAGGGACACAGTCCTTCGCAGTATTTT. As protein: CASREQGHSPSQYF.

The V call is TRBV5-5, the J call TRBJ2-7, with D possibly TRBD1 on 6 matching bases. Trimming removed 3 bases at V and 0 bases at J, with 13 bases between. CDR3 length: 15 residues. The germline CDR1 and CDR2 sequences are SGHKS and YYEKEE (reference sequence). CDR3 sequence: CASSYGTTTSYEQYF. The CDR3 DNA reads TGTGCCAGCAGCTATGGGACAACAACCTCCTACGAGCAGTACTTC.

The genes are TRBV14 and TRBJ2-7; D may be TRBD2 (6 bases). The CDR3 consists of 15 residues. V lost 4 bases and J 6 bases, leaving 19 bases between the germline ends. Per germline, CDR1 SGHDN and CDR2 FVKESK. CDR3 bases: TGTGCCAGCAGCCTTGGGGCCTCGGGGGTGGGCGAGCAGTACTTC. This codes for CASSLGASGVGEQYF.

This clone is a singleton in its sample. The CDR3 reads CASSLWGSSEKLFF. DNA of the CDR3: TGTGCCAGCAGTTTATGGGGCAGCTCCGAAAAACTGTTTTTT. The chain recombines TRBV28 with TRBJ1-4, with no clear D. The germline V gene has CDR1 MDHEN and CDR2 SYDVKM. This CDR3 is 14 amino acids long. V was trimmed by 0 bases and J by 8 bases, leaving 10 bases between them.

The CDR3 sequence: CASSLAGAGRIYNEQFF. The CDR3 DNA follows: TGTGCCAGCAGCTTGGCGGGCGCGGGCCGAATCTACAATGAGCAGTTCTTC. The rearrangement links TRBV5-6 to TRBJ2-1; tentatively, D is TRBD2 (5 bases). The ends were cut back, 0 bases at V and 3 bases at J, with 16 bases in the middle. This CDR3 is 17 amino acids long. The germline V gene encodes CDR1 SGHDT and CDR2 YYEEEE. Full variable domain (remainder filled in from reference TRBV5-6 and TRBJ2-1): DAGVTQSPTHLIKTRGQQVTLRCSPKSGHDTVSWYQQALGQGPQFIFQYYEEEERQRGNFPDRFSGHQFPNYSSELNVNALLLGDSALYLCASSLAGAGRIYNEQFFGPGTRLTVL.

CDR3 sequence (DNA): TGTGCCAGCAGCTTCGGACTGTACTCTGGAAACACCATATATTTT. This encodes CASSFGLYSGNTIYF. The chain employs TRBV5-6 and TRBJ1-3; no clear D. There are 15 residues in the CDR3. Germline V gene data show CDR1 as SGHDT and CDR2 as YYEEEE. V was cut by 2 bases and J by 0 bases, with 9 bases left in between.

This clone appeared a single time. The chain is built from TRBV7-9 and TRBJ2-7; a weak D match, TRBD1 (5 bases). Per germline, CDR1 SEHNR and CDR2 FQNEAQ (reference sequence). This CDR3 is 12 amino acids long. Trimming shortened V by 1 base and J by 7 bases, and 8 bases separated the two germline ends. CDR3 in DNA: TGTGCCAGCAGCTTAGAAGGGGCTGAGCAGTACTTC. It codes for CASSLEGAEQYF.